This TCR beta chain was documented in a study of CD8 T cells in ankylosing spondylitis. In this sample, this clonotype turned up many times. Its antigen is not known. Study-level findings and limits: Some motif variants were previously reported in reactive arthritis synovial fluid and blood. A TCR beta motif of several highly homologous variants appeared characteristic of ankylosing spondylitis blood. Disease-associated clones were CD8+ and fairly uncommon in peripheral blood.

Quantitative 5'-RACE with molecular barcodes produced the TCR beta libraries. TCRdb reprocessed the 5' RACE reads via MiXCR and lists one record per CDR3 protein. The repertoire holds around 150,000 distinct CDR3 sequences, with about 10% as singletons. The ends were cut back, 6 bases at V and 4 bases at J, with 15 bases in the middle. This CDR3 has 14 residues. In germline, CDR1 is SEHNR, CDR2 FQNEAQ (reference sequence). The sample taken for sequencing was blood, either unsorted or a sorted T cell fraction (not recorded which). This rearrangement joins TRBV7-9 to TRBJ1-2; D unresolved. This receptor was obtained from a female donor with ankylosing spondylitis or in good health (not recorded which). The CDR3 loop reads CASRKEGRIYGYTF. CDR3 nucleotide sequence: TGTGCCAGCAGAAAAGAGGGCAGAATCTATGGCTACACCTTC.